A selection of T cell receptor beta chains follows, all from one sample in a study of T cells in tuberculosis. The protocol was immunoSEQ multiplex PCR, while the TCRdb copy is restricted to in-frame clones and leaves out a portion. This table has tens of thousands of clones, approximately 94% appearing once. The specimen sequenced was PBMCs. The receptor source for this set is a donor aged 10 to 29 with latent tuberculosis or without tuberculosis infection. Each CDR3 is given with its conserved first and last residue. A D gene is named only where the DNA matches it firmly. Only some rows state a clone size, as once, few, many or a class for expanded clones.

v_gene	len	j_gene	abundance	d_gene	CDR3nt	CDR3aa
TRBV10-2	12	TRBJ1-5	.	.	TGCGCCAGCCGGGGGGGCGATCAGCCCCAGCATTTT	CASRGGDQPQHF
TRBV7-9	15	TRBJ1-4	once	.	TGTGCCAGCAGCTTAGGGGCAGGGTCAGGGGAAAAACTGTTTTTT	CASSLGAGSGEKLFF
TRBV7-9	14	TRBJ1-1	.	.	TGTGCCAGCAGCTTAGACCACTCCAACACTGAAGCTTTCTTT	CASSLDHSNTEAFF
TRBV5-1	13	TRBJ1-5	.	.	TGCGCCAGCAGCTTGAGGGGTCCTGAGCCCCAGCATTTT	CASSLRGPEPQHF
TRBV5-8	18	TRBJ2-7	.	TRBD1	TGTGCCAGCAGCTCTCCCGGGACAGGGAACTCTTGGGTCTACGAGCAGTACTTC	CASSSPGTGNSWVYEQYF
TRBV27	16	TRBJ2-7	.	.	TGTGCCAGCAGTTCCTACGTCGGCAGGGCCTCCTACGAGCAGTACTTC	CASSSYVGRASYEQYF
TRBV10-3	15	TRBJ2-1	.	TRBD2	TGTGCCATCAGCGGGATAGCGGGATCCTACAATGAGCAGTTCTTC	CAISGIAGSYNEQFF
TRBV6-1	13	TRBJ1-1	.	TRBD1	TGTGCCAGCGGGACAGGGGGCTGGATGGAGGCTTTCTTT	CASGTGGWMEAFF
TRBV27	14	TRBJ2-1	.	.	TGTGCCAGCAGGGGGGGTCTCTCCTACAATGAGCAGTTCTTC	CASRGGLSYNEQFF
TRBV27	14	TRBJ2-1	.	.	TGTGCCAGCGCGGTATCTAGTTCCGACAATGAGCAGTTCTTC	CASAVSSSDNEQFF
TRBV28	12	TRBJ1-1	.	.	TGTGCCAGCTCGGCTCCGGGCACTGAAGCTTTCTTT	CASSAPGTEAFF
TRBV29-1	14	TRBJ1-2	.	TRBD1	TGCAGCGTTGCACGGGGACAGGGTGACTATGGCTACACCTTC	CSVARGQGDYGYTF
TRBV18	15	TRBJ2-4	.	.	TGTGCCAGCTCACCAGCGGGGTTGACCAAAAACATTCAGTACTTC	CASSPAGLTKNIQYF
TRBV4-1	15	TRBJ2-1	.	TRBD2	TGCGCCAGCAGCCCTGTAGGACTAGTCTACAATGAGCAGTTCTTC	CASSPVGLVYNEQFF
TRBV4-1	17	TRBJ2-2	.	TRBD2	TGCGCCAGCAGCCAGGTCTTAGCGGGGCTAAACACCGGGGAGCTGTTTTTT	CASSQVLAGLNTGELFF
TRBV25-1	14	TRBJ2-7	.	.	TGTGCCAGCAGTGTTGAGGGAATCGGTTACGAGCAGTACTTC	CASSVEGIGYEQYF
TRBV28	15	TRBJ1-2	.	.	TGTGCCAGCAGTGTAGGGGGTAGAATGGCCTATGGCTACACCTTC	CASSVGGRMAYGYTF
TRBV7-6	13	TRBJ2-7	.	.	TGTGCCAGCAGCTTATCAGGGGCCTACGAGCAGTACTTC	CASSLSGAYEQYF
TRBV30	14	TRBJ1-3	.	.	TGTGCCTGGCGTTACGGGTTGTTTGGAAACACCATATATTTT	CAWRYGLFGNTIYF
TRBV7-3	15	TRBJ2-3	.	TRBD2	TGTGCCAGCAGCCGACTAGCGGGGCACACAGATACGCAGTATTTT	CASSRLAGHTDTQYF
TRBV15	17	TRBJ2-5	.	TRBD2	TGTGCCACCAGCGGTGGACTAGCGGGAGCCCTTAAAGAGACCCAGTACTTC	CATSGGLAGALKETQYF
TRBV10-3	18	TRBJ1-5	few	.	TGTGCCATCAGTGAGTCGGGGGGAGGGGCCGAATTTAATCAGCCCCAGCATTTT	CAISESGGGAEFNQPQHF
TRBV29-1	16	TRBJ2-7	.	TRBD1	TGCAGCGTGCGAGGTCGGATAGGACAGGGGGGGTACGAGCAGTACTTC	CSVRGRIGQGGYEQYF
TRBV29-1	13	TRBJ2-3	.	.	TGCAGCACAGGAGGGAGTAACACAGATACGCAGTATTTT	CSTGGSNTDTQYF